Listed here are 21 T cell receptor beta chains from one sample, sequenced in a study of blood T cell repertoires in COVID-19. The assay was immunoSEQ multiplex PCR, and TCRdb's table has in-frame clones only and misses some. The sample shows approximately 74,000 clones, approximately 89% of them seen only once. Material: peripheral blood. These receptors were obtained from a woman aged 55-75 years with acute or convalescent COVID-19.

This clone was observed a single time. The CDR3 DNA follows: TGTGCCAGCCAAGATTTTACAGGGGGTAGGAACACCATATATTTT. It is translated as CASQDFTGGRNTIYF. V gene TRBV6-5 combines with J gene TRBJ1-3; 8 bases are shared with TRBD1. J was trimmed by 7 bases and V by 8 bases; bases with no gene match: 13. The CDR3 covers 15 residues. Germline V gives CDR1 MNHEY, CDR2 SVGAGI.

The V call is TRBV7-6, the J call TRBJ2-3, with 7 bases identical to TRBD1. CDR1 SGHVS and CDR2 FNYEAQ come from the germline V gene. V lost 1 base to trimming and J lost 4 bases; unmatched junction nucleotides: 5. The CDR3 is 15 residues long. The CDR3 spells CASSLGGGLADTQYF. CDR3 bases: TGTGCCAGCAGCTTAGGAGGGGGCCTCGCAGATACGCAGTATTTT.

The chain combines TRBV6-7 with TRBJ1-1; the D gene is possibly TRBD1 (5 bases). TRBV6-7 is filed as an ORF, its function uncertain. V lost 2 bases, J lost 3 bases, and 22 bases lay in between. The CDR3 consists of 18 residues. The CDR3 DNA sequence: TGTGCCAGCAGTTACCCATCCCGGGACTCGGGGGGGGACACTGAAGCTTTCTTT. Translation gives CASSYPSRDSGGDTEAFF.

The chain employs TRBV4-3 and TRBJ1-2, with D tentatively TRBD1 (6 bases). V dropped 0 bases and J dropped 7 bases, with 18 bases sitting between them. Germline V gene lookup returns CDR1 LGHNA and CDR2 YSLEER. The CDR3 loop spans 16 amino acids. The CDR3 region is CASSQDWSRGGGGYTF. The CDR3 DNA reads TGCGCCAGCAGCCAAGATTGGAGCAGGGGCGGCGGTGGCTACACCTTC.

The genes are TRBV2 and TRBJ1-5; D may be TRBD1 (6 bases). V gave up 5 bases and J gave up 0 bases, with 8 bases separating them. CDR1 and CDR2 (germline): SNHLY, FYNNEI. The CDR3 extends over 14 amino acids. The chain's CDR3 is CASSKQGSNQPQHF. The CDR3 nucleotides read TGTGCCAGCAGTAAACAGGGTAGCAATCAGCCCCAGCATTTT.

This chain joins TRBV28 and TRBJ2-6; 16 nucleotides line up with TRBD2. There are 21 residues in the CDR3. V lost 5 bases and J lost 0; bases outside the gene matches: 10. Germline loops: CDR1 MDHEN, CDR2 SYDVKM. The CDR3 DNA is TGTGCCAGCAGTAAAACCCCGGGACTAGCGGGAGGGTACTCTGGGGCCAACGTCCTGACTTTC. It yields the protein CASSKTPGLAGGYSGANVLTF.

The sample holds a few counts of this clone. This sequence joins TRBV27 and TRBJ1-6; 9 bases align to TRBD1. The CDR3 loop spans 17 amino acids. Germline trimming cut 4 bases from V and 5 bases from J; bases unmatched to any gene: 9. Per the germline V gene, CDR1 is MNHEY and CDR2 is SMNVEV (reference sequence). The CDR3 spells CASSSPSGTGNNSPLHF. CDR3 nucleotides: TGTGCCAGCAGTTCCCCATCCGGGACAGGGAATAATTCACCCCTCCACTTT.

V is TRBV30 and J is TRBJ1-4; a weak D match, TRBD1 (5 bases). V gave up 4 bases and J gave up 4 bases, with 16 bases separating them. CDR3 length: 15 amino acids. CDR1 is GTSNPN, CDR2 SVGIG, per germline (reference sequence). This chain's CDR3 is CAWTREGRYNEKLFF. CDR3 in DNA: TGTGCCTGGACCCGGGAGGGACGGTATAATGAAAAACTGTTTTTT. The full variable domain, its missing parts supplied by reference TRBV30 and TRBJ1-4, is SQTIHQWPATLVQPVGSPLSLECTVEGTSNPNLYWYRQAAGRGLQLLFYSVGIGQISSEVPQNLSASRPQDRQFILSSKKLLLSDSGFYLCAWTREGRYNEKLFFGSGTQLSVL.

The chain links TRBV19 to TRBJ1-4; 8 positions match TRBD1. The CDR3 consists of 13 residues. CDR1 and CDR2 from the germline V gene are LNHDA and SQIVND (reference sequence). J lost 10 bases, V lost 7 bases, and 8 bases had no gene match. This CDR3 is CASTKDRGGKLFF. The CDR3 DNA is TGTGCCAGTACTAAAGACAGGGGTGGAAAACTGTTTTTT.

This clone has only a few counts. This rearrangement joins TRBV11-2 to TRBJ2-1; TRBD2 matches 8 bases. The length of the CDR3 is 15 residues. V shed 5 bases, J shed 4 bases, and the junction held 7 bases outside the gene matches. From germline, CDR1 is SGHAT and CDR2 FQNNGV. CDR3 sequence (DNA): TGTGCCAGCAGCCCTCTTAGCGGGGCGTACAATGAGCAGTTCTTC. It specifies CASSPLSGAYNEQFF. The variable domain in full, completed from reference TRBV11-2 and TRBJ2-1, reads EAGVAQSPRYKIIEKRQSVAFWCNPISGHATLYWYQQILGQGPKLLIQFQNNGVVDDSQLPKDRFSAERLKGVDSTLKIQPAKLEDSAVYLCASSPLSGAYNEQFFGPGTRLTVL.

The chain joins TRBV19 to TRBJ2-3; TRBD2 aligns across 15 bases. V lost 6 bases, J lost 2 bases, and 6 bases stayed unmatched. The germline V gene encodes CDR1 LNHDA and CDR2 SQIVND (reference sequence). This CDR3 has 17 amino acids. In DNA form, the CDR3 reads TGTGCCAGTAGCGGACTAGCGGGGGGGAAACTCACAGATACGCAGTATTTT. Its protein product is CASSGLAGGKLTDTQYF.

This chain connects TRBV27 to TRBJ2-2, with a weak D call TRBD1 (6 bases). V lost 5 bases and J 4 bases, leaving 11 bases between the germline ends. The CDR3 extends over 14 amino acids. CDR1 and CDR2 from the germline V gene are MNHEY and SMNVEV (reference sequence). The CDR3: CASSAKGVTGELFF. The CDR3 DNA reads as TGTGCCAGCAGTGCCAAGGGGGTCACCGGGGAGCTGTTTTTT.

V and J are TRBV7-9 and TRBJ1-1, with 10 positions matching TRBD1. Trimming took 1 base from V and 5 from J; bases not matched to a gene: 4. Germline lookup yields CDR1 SEHNR and CDR2 FQNEAQ (reference sequence). The CDR3 spans 15 residues. DNA of the CDR3: TGTGCCAGCAGCTTAGGACAGGGGGCCGGAACTGAAGCTTTCTTT. It encodes CASSLGQGAGTEAFF.

This clone was seen once. In DNA, the CDR3 is TGTGCCAGCAGCCTACAGGAGTCTAACTATGGCTACACCTTC. Amino acid sequence: CASSLQESNYGYTF. The chain recombines TRBV11-2 with TRBJ1-2, with a tentative D call TRBD1 (5 bases). Trimming cost V 5 bases and J 0 bases, with 10 bases left between them. This CDR3 has 14 amino acids. In germline, CDR1 is SGHAT, CDR2 FQNNGV.

The rearrangement uses TRBV9 and TRBJ2-1; D ambiguous. The CDR3 runs 16 residues. Germline-derived CDR1 and CDR2 are SGDLS and YYNGEE. The V end was cut by 0 bases, the J end by 7 bases, with 17 bases between. The CDR3 nucleotides read TGTGCCAGCAGCGTAGTTGTCAGCGCCCCGAAGAATGAGCAGTTCTTC. It specifies CASSVVVSAPKNEQFF.

The chain is built from TRBV28 and TRBJ1-5; a weak D match, TRBD1 (5 bases). CDR1 MDHEN and CDR2 SYDVKM come from the germline V gene. The ends were cut back, 10 bases at V and 2 bases at J, with 18 bases in the middle. The CDR3 totals 15 residues. The chain's CDR3 is CATHDVEQGNQPQHF. CDR3 DNA: TGTGCCACCCATGACGTGGAACAGGGCAATCAGCCCCAGCATTTT.

This chain links TRBV7-9 with TRBJ1-2; TRBD1 matches at 9 bases. Germline loops: CDR1 SEHNR, CDR2 FQNEAQ (reference sequence). V dropped 5 bases and J dropped 4; count of bases not matched to a gene: 2. The CDR3 covers 13 residues. DNA of the CDR3: TGTGCCAGCAGCCTGGGACAGGGCTATGGCTACACCTTC. Translation: CASSLGQGYGYTF.

The CDR3 loop reads CASSSGQGAIDEQYF. CDR3 nucleotide sequence: TGTGCCAGCAGCTCGGGACAGGGGGCGATCGACGAGCAGTACTTC. The V call is TRBV7-9, the J call TRBJ2-7; 12 bases map to TRBD1. This CDR3 is built from 15 residues. Germline loops: CDR1 SEHNR, CDR2 FQNEAQ (reference sequence). Unmatched junction bases numbered 6, after V lost 4 bases and J lost 5 bases.

This rearrangement joins TRBV6-2 or TRBV6-3 to TRBJ2-4, with TRBD2 matching over 9 bases. Germline V CDR1 and CDR2: MNHEY, SVGEGT. V lost 6 bases, J lost 8 bases, and 17 bases stayed unmatched. This CDR3 spans 17 amino acids. The DNA for the CDR3 is TGTGCCAGCAGCTCCCACGGGGTAGCGGGGGAGTGGTACATTCAGTACTTC. Amino acid sequence: CASSSHGVAGEWYIQYF.

The gene calls are TRBV28 and TRBJ2-7; 9 positions match TRBD1. The J segment lost 6 bases and the V segment lost 5 bases, leaving 11 bases of the junction unmatched. The CDR3 extends over 15 amino acids. The germline V gene has CDR1 MDHEN and CDR2 SYDVKM. The CDR3 loop is CASSINTQGAGEQYF. In nucleotides, the CDR3 is TGTGCCAGCAGTATTAATACACAGGGGGCAGGCGAGCAGTACTTC.

This chain uses TRBV21-1 with TRBJ1-4. TRBV21-1 is described as a pseudogene. The CDR3 has 14 residues. CDR3 in DNA: TGTGCCAGCAGCACCGGTGCAACTAATGAAAAACTGTTTTTT. Protein: CASSTGATNEKLFF.